The following is a TCR beta chain sequence with its context. The antigen is not known. The sample comes from a study of vaccination effects on CD4 cells after COVID-19. On day 10 of culture, CD4+ T cells were separated out. Method: immunoSEQ multiplex PCR; TCRdb's copy keeps in-frame clones and lacks some. The sample has tens of thousands of clones; approximately 72% are singletons. The CDR3 has 13 amino acids. From germline, CDR1 is LNHDA and CDR2 SQIVND (reference sequence). Trimming left V 7 bases short and J 3 bases short, with 10 bases between. The receptor's source is a human donor who received a COVID-19 vaccine. The chain carries TRBV19 and TRBJ2-4; D possibly corresponds to TRBD1 (6 bases). The sequenced sample was CD4+ T cells from PBMCs cultured without peptide, obtained before COVID-19 vaccination. CDR3 in DNA: TGTGCCAGTAAGGCAGGGGACAAAAACATTCAGTACTTC. Translating it yields CASKAGDKNIQYF.